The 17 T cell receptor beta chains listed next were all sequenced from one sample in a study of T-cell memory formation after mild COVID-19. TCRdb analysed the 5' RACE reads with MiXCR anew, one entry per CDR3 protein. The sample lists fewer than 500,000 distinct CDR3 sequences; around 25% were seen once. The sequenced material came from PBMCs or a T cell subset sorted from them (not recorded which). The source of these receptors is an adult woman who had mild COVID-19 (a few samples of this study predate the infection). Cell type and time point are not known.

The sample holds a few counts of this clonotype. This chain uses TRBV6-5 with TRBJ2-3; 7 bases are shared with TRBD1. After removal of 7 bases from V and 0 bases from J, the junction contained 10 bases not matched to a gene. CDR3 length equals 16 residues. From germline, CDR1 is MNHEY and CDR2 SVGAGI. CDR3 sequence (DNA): TGTGCCAGCATCAAACCGGGACAGTCCAGCACAGATACGCAGTATTTT. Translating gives CASIKPGQSSTDTQYF.

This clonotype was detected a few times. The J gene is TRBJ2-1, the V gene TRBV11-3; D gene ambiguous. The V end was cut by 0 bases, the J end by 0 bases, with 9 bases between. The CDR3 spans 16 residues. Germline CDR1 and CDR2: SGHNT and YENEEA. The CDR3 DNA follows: TGTGCCAGCAGCTTAGAGATGGGTATCTCCTACAATGAGCAGTTCTTC. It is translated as CASSLEMGISYNEQFF.

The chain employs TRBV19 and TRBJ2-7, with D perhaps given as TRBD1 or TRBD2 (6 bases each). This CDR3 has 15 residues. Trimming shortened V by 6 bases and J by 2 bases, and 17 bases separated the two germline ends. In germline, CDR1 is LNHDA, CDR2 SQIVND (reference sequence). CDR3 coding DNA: TGTGCCAGTAGCTTCATGAGGGGGGACCCCTACGAGCAGTACTTC. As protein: CASSFMRGDPYEQYF.

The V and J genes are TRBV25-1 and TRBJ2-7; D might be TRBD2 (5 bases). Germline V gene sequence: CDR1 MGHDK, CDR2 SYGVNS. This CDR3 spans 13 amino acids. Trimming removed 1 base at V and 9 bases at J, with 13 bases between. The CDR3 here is CASSESRTGLQYF. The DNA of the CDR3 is TGTGCCAGCAGTGAATCCCGGACTGGATTGCAGTACTTC.

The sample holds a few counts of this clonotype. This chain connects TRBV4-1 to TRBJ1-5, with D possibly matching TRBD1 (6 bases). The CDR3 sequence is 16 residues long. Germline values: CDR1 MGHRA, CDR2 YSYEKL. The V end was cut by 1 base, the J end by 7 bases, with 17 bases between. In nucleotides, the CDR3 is TGCGCCAGCAGCCAAGGACAAGGGGGGGGGAGGCAGCCCCAGCATTTT. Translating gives CASSQGQGGGRQPQHF.

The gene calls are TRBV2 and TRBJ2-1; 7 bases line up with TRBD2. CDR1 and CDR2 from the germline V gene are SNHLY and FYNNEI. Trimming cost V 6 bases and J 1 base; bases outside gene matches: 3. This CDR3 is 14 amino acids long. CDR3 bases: TGTGCCAGCAGGACTAGCTTATCCTACAATGAGCAGTTCTTC. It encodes CASRTSLSYNEQFF.

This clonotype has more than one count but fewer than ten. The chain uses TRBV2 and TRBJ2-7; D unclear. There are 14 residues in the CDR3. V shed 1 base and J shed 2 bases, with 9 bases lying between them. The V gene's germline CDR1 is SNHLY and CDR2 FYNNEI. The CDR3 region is CASSEEREAYEQYF. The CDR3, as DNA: TGTGCCAGCAGTGAAGAAAGGGAAGCCTACGAGCAGTACTTC.

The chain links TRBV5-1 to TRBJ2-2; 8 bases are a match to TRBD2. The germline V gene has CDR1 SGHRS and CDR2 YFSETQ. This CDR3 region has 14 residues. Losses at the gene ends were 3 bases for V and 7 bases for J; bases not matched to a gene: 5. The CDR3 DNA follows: TGCGCCAGCAGCTCCGGGACTAGTATCGGGGAGCTGTTTTTT. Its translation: CASSSGTSIGELFF. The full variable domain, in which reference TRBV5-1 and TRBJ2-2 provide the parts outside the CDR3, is KAGVTQTPRYLIKTRGQQVTLSCSPISGHRSVSWYQQTPGQGLQFLFEYFSETQRNKGNFPGRFSGRQFSNSRSEMNVSTLELGDSALYLCASSSGTSIGELFFGEGSRLTVL.

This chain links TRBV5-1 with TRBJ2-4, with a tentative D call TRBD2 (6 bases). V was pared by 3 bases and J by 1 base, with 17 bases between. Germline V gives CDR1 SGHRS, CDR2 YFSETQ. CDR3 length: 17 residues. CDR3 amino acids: CASSSFPPRGAKNIQYF. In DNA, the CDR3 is TGCGCCAGCAGCTCGTTCCCGCCCCGGGGGGCCAAAAACATTCAGTACTTC.

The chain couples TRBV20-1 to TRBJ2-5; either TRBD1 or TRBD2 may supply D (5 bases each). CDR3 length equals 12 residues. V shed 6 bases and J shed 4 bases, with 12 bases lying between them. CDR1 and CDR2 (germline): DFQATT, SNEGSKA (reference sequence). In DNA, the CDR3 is TGCAGTGCCCCCCGGGGCGGAGAGACCCAGTACTTC. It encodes CSAPRGGETQYF.

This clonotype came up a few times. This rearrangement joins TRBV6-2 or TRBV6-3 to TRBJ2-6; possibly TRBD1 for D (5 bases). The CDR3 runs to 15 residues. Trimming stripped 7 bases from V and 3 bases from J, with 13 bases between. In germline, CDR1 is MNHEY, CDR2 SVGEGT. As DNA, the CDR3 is TGTGCCAGCACCAAAAGGGGTGATGGGGCCAACGTCCTGACTTTC. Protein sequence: CASTKRGDGANVLTF.

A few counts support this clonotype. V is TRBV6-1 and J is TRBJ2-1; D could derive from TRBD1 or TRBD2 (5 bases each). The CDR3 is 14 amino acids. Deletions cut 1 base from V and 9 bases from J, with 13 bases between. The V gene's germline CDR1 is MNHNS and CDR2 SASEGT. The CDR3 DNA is TGTGCCAGCAGTGAAGTTGAGGGACGAGGTGAGCAGTTCTTC. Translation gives CASSEVEGRGEQFF.

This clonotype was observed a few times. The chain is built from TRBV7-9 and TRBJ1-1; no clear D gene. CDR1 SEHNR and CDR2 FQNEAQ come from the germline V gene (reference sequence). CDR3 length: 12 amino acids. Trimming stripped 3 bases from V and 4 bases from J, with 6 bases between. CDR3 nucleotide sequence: TGTGCCAGCAGCTTCTTCCTCACTGAAGCTTTCTTT. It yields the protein CASSFFLTEAFF.

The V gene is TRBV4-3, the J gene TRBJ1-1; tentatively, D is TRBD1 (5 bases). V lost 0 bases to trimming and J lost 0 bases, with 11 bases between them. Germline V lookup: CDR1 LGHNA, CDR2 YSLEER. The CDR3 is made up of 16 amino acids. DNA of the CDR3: TGCGCCAGCAGCCAAGATTTCGCAGGGATGAACACTGAAGCTTTCTTT. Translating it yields CASSQDFAGMNTEAFF.

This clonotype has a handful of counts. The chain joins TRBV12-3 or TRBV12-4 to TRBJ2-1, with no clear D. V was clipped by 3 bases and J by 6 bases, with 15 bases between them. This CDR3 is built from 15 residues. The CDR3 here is CASSFRSQSLNEQFF. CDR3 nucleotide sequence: TGTGCCAGCAGTTTTCGGTCACAATCCCTCAATGAGCAGTTCTTC.

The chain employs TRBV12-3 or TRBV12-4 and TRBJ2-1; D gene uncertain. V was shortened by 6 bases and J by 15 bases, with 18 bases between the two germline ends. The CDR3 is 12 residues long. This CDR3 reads CASSPESRSRFF. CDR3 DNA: TGTGCCAGCAGCCCCGAGAGCCGGTCGAGGTTCTTC.

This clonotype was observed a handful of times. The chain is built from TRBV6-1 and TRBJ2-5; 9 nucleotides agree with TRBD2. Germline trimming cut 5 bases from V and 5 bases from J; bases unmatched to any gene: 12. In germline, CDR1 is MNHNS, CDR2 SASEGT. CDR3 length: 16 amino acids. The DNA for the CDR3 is TGTGCCAGCAGTTCCTCCGCGGGAGGGCCAAGGGAGACCCAGTACTTC. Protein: CASSSSAGGPRETQYF.